This TCR beta chain emerged from a study of CD8 T cells in ankylosing spondylitis (dated by TCRdb to 2015 to 2018). The study in broad terms: To find TCR variants linked to disease, the study profiled T cell receptor beta repertoires in ankylosing spondylitis patients and healthy donors. The full study cohort comprised around 25 ankylosing spondylitis patients and 85 to 120 healthy donors. Peripheral blood was sampled, and synovial fluid was also collected from ankylosing spondylitis patients.

Relative to germline, V is 5 bases shorter and J is 9 bases shorter, with 19 bases between their ends. Reading the germline V gene (reference sequence) gives CDR1 SSHAT and CDR2 FNYEAQ. From its cysteine to its phenylalanine, the CDR3 spans 14 amino acids. Here the CDR3 DNA is all that survives: 42 bases in frame from base 1. This clonotype has just a few counts. Its antigen is not yet known. No base qualities exist here, and no much larger clone lies one base off it. These reads were obtained on an Illumina HiSeq 2500. TCR beta libraries were prepared by quantitative 5'-RACE with molecular barcodes. In the authors' own workflow: A new computational method based on a probabilistic model of VDJ rearrangement was used to identify disease-linked TCR variants. TCRdb reanalyzed the raw reads on its own, using fastp at Q25 for trimming and MiXCR for clone calling, and kept in-frame beta chains. All rows with the same CDR3 protein become a single entry with the most common DNA and genes. TCRdb, rather than the study authors, made the V and J calls. The sample includes 200,000 to 250,000 distinct CDR3 sequences, with 15% to 20% observed a single time. Jointly, the top ten make up roughly 46% of the sample.

Here is what the overall study found, with its caveats: Blood from ankylosing spondylitis patients appeared to be characterized by a TCR beta motif made up of under 10 highly homologous amino acid variants. In peripheral blood, the disease-linked clones were found at relatively low frequencies and had a CD8+ phenotype. The disease-linked clones were reported to be significantly enriched in matched synovial fluid samples from ankylosing spondylitis patients. Some motif variants were previously reported in synovial fluid and blood of reactive arthritis patients, suggesting common disease-initiation mechanisms.

Sample: blood, either unsorted or a sorted T cell fraction (not recorded which). This clonotype was obtained from a male donor with ankylosing spondylitis. In this chain, TRBV7-7 is recombined with TRBJ1-1; TRBD1 might be the D gene, on 5 matching bases. The CDR3 loop reads CASSPIGDAFQAFF. The nucleotide sequence reads as follows: TGTGCCAGCAGCCCCATAGGGGATGCTTTTCAAGCTTTCTTT. With the portions outside the CDR3 filled from the reference TRBV7-7 and TRBJ1-1 genes, the complete variable region becomes GAGVSQSPRYKVTKRGQDVTLRCDPISSHATLYWYQQALGQGPEFLTYFNYEAQPDKSGLPSDRFSAERPEGSISTLTIQRTEQRDSAMYRCASSPIGDAFQAFFGQGTRLTVV.